This T cell receptor (beta chain) is from a study of cytomegalovirus exposure and HLA in healthy donors. General study results and limits: Among TCR beta chains, those listed as cytomegalovirus-associated numbered around 160.

The primer mix had 60 Vbeta and 13 Jbeta primers. The protocol was immunoSEQ multiplex PCR, while the TCRdb copy is restricted to in-frame clones and leaves out a portion. Listed are roughly 150,000 clones; about 1.7% falls within the top ten. Regarding this clone: Its antigen is still unknown.

This receptor was obtained from a woman between 45 and 60 years old in good health and CMV-seronegative. Sequencing was done on a sample of PBMCs.

The CDR3 nucleotides are TGTGCCAGCACCAGAGTGGACAGTGGCGCTTTCTTT. Amino acid sequence: CASTRVDSGAFF. The rearrangement uses TRBV9 and TRBJ1-1, with D possibly matching TRBD1 (6 bases). V lost 6 bases and J lost 11, with 17 bases in between. Looked up from germline, CDR1 is SGDLS and CDR2 is YYNGEE. The CDR3 contains 12 residues.